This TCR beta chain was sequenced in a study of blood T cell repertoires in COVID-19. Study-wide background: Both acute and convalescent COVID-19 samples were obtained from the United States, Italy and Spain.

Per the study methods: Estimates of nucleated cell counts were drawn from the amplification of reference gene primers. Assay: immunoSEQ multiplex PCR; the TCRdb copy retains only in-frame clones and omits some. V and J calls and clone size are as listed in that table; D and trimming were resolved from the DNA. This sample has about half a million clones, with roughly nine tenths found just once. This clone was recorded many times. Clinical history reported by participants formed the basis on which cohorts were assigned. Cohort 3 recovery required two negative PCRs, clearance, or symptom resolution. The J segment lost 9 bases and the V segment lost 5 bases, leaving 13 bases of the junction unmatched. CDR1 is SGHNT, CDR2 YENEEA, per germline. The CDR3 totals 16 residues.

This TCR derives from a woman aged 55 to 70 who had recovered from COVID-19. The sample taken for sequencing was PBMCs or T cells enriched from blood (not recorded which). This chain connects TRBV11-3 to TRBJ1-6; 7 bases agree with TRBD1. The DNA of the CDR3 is TGTGCCAGCAGCCGATACGGACAGGATCTGGTTTCACCCCTCCACTTT. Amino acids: CASSRYGQDLVSPLHF.